What follows describes a single T cell receptor (beta chain). The V end lost 2 bases, the J end lost 8 bases, and 15 bases lay between the germline ends. CDR1 MNHNY and CDR2 SVGAGI come from the germline V gene (reference sequence). The CDR3 contains 14 residues. These data belong to a study of T cells in localized non-small cell lung cancer. Clones were read by immunoSEQ multiplex PCR, and TCRdb kept only the in-frame ones, dropping some. The sample records around 29,000 clones, about 90% being singletons. The chain recombines TRBV6-6 with TRBJ1-2, with a weak D call TRBD1 (5 bases). The receptor comes from a woman between 35 and 75 years old with stage I lung adenocarcinoma. The sequencing used peripheral blood, collected before any cancer treatment. The CDR3 reads CASSYLGQGEGYTF. CDR3 bases: TGTGCCAGCAGTTACCTCGGTCAGGGCGAAGGCTACACCTTC.